Presented here are 28 T cell receptor beta chains from one specimen sequenced in a study of regulatory T cells in long-lasting Graves disease. The time point is: newly diagnosed GD, antithyroid drugs for less than 3 months. The TCR library was prepared using RNA isolated from PBMCs. Building the TCR beta libraries relied on iRepertoire HTBI primers, and CDR3 regions underwent Arm-PCR. TCRdb reanalysed the multiplex PCR reads using MiXCR and keeps one entry per CDR3 protein. The data hold hundreds of thousands of distinct CDR3 sequences, with over 15% observed a single time. These data were also filed under a second study, of T cells in Graves' hyperthyroidism and ophthalmopathy.

The sequencing here drew on peripheral blood mononuclear cells (PBMCs), taken at new diagnosis, from a patient treated with antithyroid drugs. Every receptor here comes from a woman in her thirties with Graves disease.

This clonotype was counted between two and nine times. The chain uses TRBV10-3 and TRBJ1-2, with TRBD1 as a possible D gene (6 bases). The CDR3 totals 14 residues. V was shortened by 4 bases and J by 4 bases, with 13 bases between the two germline ends. Germline loops: CDR1 ENHRY, CDR2 SYGVKD. The CDR3: CAISGQGTVYGYTF. For the CDR3, the DNA is TGTGCCATCAGTGGGCAGGGGACTGTCTATGGCTACACCTTC.

On this clonotype itself: A much bigger clone sits one base away, suggesting this may be a read error. V usage is TRBV10-1 and J usage is TRBJ2-1, with 11 nucleotides matching TRBD1. Germline V gene lookup returns CDR1 WNHNN and CDR2 SYGVQD (reference sequence). The CDR3 has 14 residues. The CDR3 region has the DNA TGCGCCAGCAAAGGGACAGGGGGACTTAATGAGCTGTTCTTC. Its protein product is CASKGTGGLNELFF.

This clonotype was observed many times. The V call is TRBV6-1, the J call TRBJ1-1, with 12 bases fitting TRBD1. With V trimmed by 0 bases and J by 4 bases, 9 bases remained unmatched. The CDR3 is made up of 18 amino acids. CDR1 and CDR2 (germline): MNHNS, SASEGT. DNA for the CDR3: TGTGCCAGCAGTGAAGCGCCGGGACAGGGGGCGTTCGTCACTGAAGCTTTCTTT. Its translation: CASSEAPGQGAFVTEAFF.

The chain employs TRBV6-1 and TRBJ2-3, with D hard to call. The CDR3 extends over 13 amino acids. V was pared by 5 bases and J by 4 bases, with 10 bases between. Germline V gene lookup returns CDR1 MNHNS and CDR2 SASEGT. The CDR3 nucleotides are TGTGCCAGCAGTCCTCAGACTTCAGATACGCAGTATTTT. The encoded protein is CASSPQTSDTQYF.

This clonotype was counted many times. The rearrangement joins TRBV2 to TRBJ2-7; D is ambiguous. The CDR3 loop spans 12 amino acids. Trimming removed 5 bases from V and 2 bases from J, with 7 bases in between. In germline, CDR1 is SNHLY, CDR2 FYNNEI. The CDR3 region has the DNA TGTGCCAGCAGTAACACCGCCTACGAGCAGTACTTC. Protein product: CASSNTAYEQYF.

This clonotype came up many times. Compared with germline, one end of the junction differs, possibly owing to a read error. The genes are TRBV27 and TRBJ2-1; possible D gene TRBD1, 6 bases. Germline CDR1 and CDR2: MNHEY and SMNVEV (reference sequence). The CDR3 runs to 16 residues. As DNA, the CDR3 is TGTGCCAGCAGTCTATCCCAGGGGAATCCATACAATGAGCAGTTCTTC. Its protein product is CASSLSQGNPYNEQFF.

This clonotype was detected many times. This rearrangement joins TRBV20-1 to TRBJ2-5; 15 bases line up with TRBD2. In germline, CDR1 is DFQATT, CDR2 SNEGSKA (reference sequence). The CDR3 extends over 14 amino acids. Trimming took 2 bases from V and 7 from J; bases not matched to a gene: 2. CDR3 bases: TGCAGTGCTAGATGGACTAGCGGGAGGGGGACCCAGTACTTC. It encodes CSARWTSGRGTQYF.

This rearrangement joins TRBV5-1 to TRBJ1-5, with TRBD1 identical over 7 bases. This CDR3 spans 15 amino acids. J lost 7 bases, V lost 0 bases, and 7 bases had no gene match. Germline lookup yields CDR1 SGHRS and CDR2 YFSETQ. The CDR3 nucleotides read TGCGCCAGCAGCTTGGGAGTAGGGGGCGACCAGCCCCAGCATTTT. Its protein product is CASSLGVGGDQPQHF.

This clonotype showed up just a few times. V usage is TRBV27 and J usage is TRBJ2-2, with D tentatively TRBD1 or TRBD2 (6 bases each). CDR3 length equals 14 residues. The germline V and J ends were trimmed by 5 bases and 5 bases, with 12 bases remaining between them. Per germline, CDR1 MNHEY and CDR2 SMNVEV (reference sequence). This CDR3 is CASSRGDGTGELFF. The CDR3 DNA sequence: TGTGCCAGCAGTAGGGGGGATGGGACCGGGGAGCTGTTTTTT.

At least ten counts were recorded for this clonotype. One junction end disagrees with the germline gene, perhaps due to a read error. The J gene is TRBJ1-5, the V gene TRBV5-1; TRBD1 might be the D (6 bases). The CDR3 runs 13 residues. CDR1 and CDR2 (germline): SGHRS, YFSETQ. CDR3 in amino acids: CASSLGGDQPQHF. As DNA, the CDR3 is TGTGCCAGCAGCTTAGGGGGGGATCAGCCCCAGCATTTT.

In regard to this clonotype: The likely explanation is a read error, given a far larger clone one base away. The chain combines TRBV3-1 with TRBJ1-1; TRBD1 agrees at 7 bases. The CDR3 has 16 residues. The germline V gene encodes CDR1 LGHDT and CDR2 YNNKEL (reference sequence). This CDR3 reads CASSFQGGVWNTEGFF. DNA of the CDR3: TGTGCCAGCAGTTTTCAGGGGGGGGTGTGGAACACTGAAGGTTTCTTT.

This clonotype was picked up a small number of times. This chain uses TRBV24-1 with TRBJ2-1; D is ambiguous. V lost 9 bases, J lost 6 bases, and 17 bases lay in between. The CDR3 loop spans 14 amino acids. Per germline, CDR1 KGHDR and CDR2 SFDVKD. The CDR3 here is CATAGRVEGNEQFF. The CDR3 region has the DNA TGTGCCACCGCCGGTAGGGTCGAAGGCAATGAGCAGTTCTTC.

This clonotype showed up just a few times. The chain couples TRBV25-1 to TRBJ1-5, with 7 bases identical to TRBD1. CDR1 is MGHDK and CDR2 is SYGVNS in the germline V gene. Trimming at V came to 5 bases and at J to 7 bases, leaving 8 bases not matched to a gene. CDR3 length: 14 amino acids. CDR3 in amino acids: CASSPTGDSQPQHF. The CDR3, as DNA: TGTGCCAGCAGTCCCACAGGGGATTCGCAGCCCCAGCATTTT.

In this sample, this clonotype turned up many times. The chain couples TRBV7-8 to TRBJ2-1; 11 positions match TRBD2. Germline V gene lookup returns CDR1 SGHVS and CDR2 FQNEAQ. The CDR3 extends over 20 amino acids. The V and J ends lost 5 bases and 6 bases, in that order; junction bases with no gene match: 21. The CDR3 region is CASSPYAPTALAGVGNEQFF. The CDR3 nucleotides read TGTGCCAGCAGCCCCTATGCCCCTACTGCACTAGCGGGAGTGGGCAATGAGCAGTTCTTC.

This clonotype was observed at least ten times. V gene TRBV28 combines with J gene TRBJ1-1; D is uncertain. Trimming removed 1 base at V and 9 bases at J, with 9 bases between. CDR3 length: 12 amino acids. CDR1 and CDR2 from the germline V gene are MDHEN and SYDVKM. The CDR3 DNA follows: TGTGCCAGCAGTTTATCGATGCAGAAAGCTTTCTTT. Residues: CASSLSMQKAFF.

A single count supports this clonotype. The chain recombines TRBV6-4 with TRBJ1-1, with 7 bases matching TRBD1. Germline CDR1 is MRHNA and CDR2 is SNTAGT. The CDR3 extends over 14 amino acids. Trimming removed 6 bases from V and 1 base from J; junction bases left unmatched: 5. The CDR3 loop is CASRQGIENTEAFF. In DNA form, the CDR3 reads TGTGCCAGCAGACAGGGGATTGAGAACACTGAAGCTTTCTTT.

This clonotype was observed many times. V and J are TRBV7-9 and TRBJ2-7; no firm D call. Germline CDR1 is SEHNR and CDR2 is FQNEAQ (reference sequence). Trimming cost V 5 bases and J 3 bases, with 11 bases left between them. This CDR3 comprises 13 residues. The CDR3, as DNA: TGTGCCAGCAGCCCAATGGAAGGCTACGAGCAGTACTTC. Translation gives CASSPMEGYEQYF. Full variable domain (remainder filled in from reference TRBV7-9 and TRBJ2-7): DTGVSQNPRHKITKRGQNVTFRCDPISEHNRLYWYRQTLGQGPEFLTYFQNEAQLEKSRLLSDRFSAERPKGSFSTLEIQRTEQGDSAMYLCASSPMEGYEQYFGPGTRLTVT.

V gene TRBV7-9 combines with J gene TRBJ1-4, with a weak D call TRBD1 (5 bases). Trimming took 5 bases from V and 6 from J, leaving 28 bases between them. Per the germline V gene, CDR1 is SEHNR and CDR2 is FQNEAQ (reference sequence). The CDR3 is made up of 19 amino acids. The CDR3 region has the DNA TGTGCCAGCAGCCACCCAAGGGGAAGGGGATTAGGGGTGGATGAAAAACTGTTTTTT. This gives the protein CASSHPRGRGLGVDEKLFF.

This clonotype has at least ten counts. V is TRBV4-1 and J is TRBJ2-5, with D unclear. The length of the CDR3 is 14 residues. CDR1 and CDR2 from the germline V gene are MGHRA and YSYEKL. Trimming removed 1 base from V and 5 bases from J, with 11 bases in between. CDR3: CASSQARVLETQYF. As DNA, the CDR3 is TGCGCCAGCAGCCAAGCTCGAGTTTTGGAGACCCAGTACTTC.

Only a few counts were recorded for this clonotype. A clone one base away is much larger, so this may be a read error. The rearrangement links TRBV28 to TRBJ2-3; perhaps TRBD1 as D (6 bases). CDR1 is MDHEN and CDR2 is SYDVKM in the germline V gene. The CDR3 length is 14 residues. CDR3 sequence (DNA): TGTGCCAGCAGCTTAACAGGGTCCTACTCTGAAGCTCTCTTT. Protein: CASSLTGSYSEALF.

This clonotype was counted ten times or more. V is TRBV3-1 and J is TRBJ1-4, with no clear D. CDR3 length equals 11 residues. CDR1 is LGHDT, CDR2 YNNKEL, per germline (reference sequence). Trimming removed 6 bases from V and 8 bases from J, with 7 bases in between. This CDR3 reads CASRSAEKLFF. CDR3 nucleotides: TGTGCCAGCAGGTCGGCAGAAAAACTGTTTTTT. Full variable domain (missing parts from reference TRBV3-1 and TRBJ1-4): DTAVSQTPKYLVTQMGNDKSIKCEQNLGHDTMYWYKQDSKKFLKIMFSYNNKELIINETVPNRFSPKSPDKAHLNLHINSLELGDSAVYFCASRSAEKLFFGSGTQLSVL.

The chain links TRBV6-1 to TRBJ1-6; D gene uncertain. Trimming removed 4 bases at V and 4 bases at J, with 8 bases between. The CDR3 sequence is 14 residues long. Germline assignment: CDR1 MNHNS and CDR2 SASEGT. This CDR3 reads CASSARDYNSPLHF. CDR3 nucleotide sequence: TGTGCCAGCAGTGCCCGGGATTATAATTCACCCCTCCACTTT.

Remarks on this clonotype: Given a much more abundant clone one base away, this may be a read error. The chain uses TRBV7-9 and TRBJ1-2, with TRBD1 matching over 9 bases. CDR3 length equals 16 residues. Germline assignment: CDR1 SEHNR and CDR2 FQNEAQ (reference sequence). The DNA of the CDR3 is TGTGCCGGCAGCTTATCTAGACAGGGGGTCGACTATGGCTACACCTTC. As protein: CAGSLSRQGVDYGYTF.

As regards this clonotype: A clone one base away is much larger, so this may be a read error. The gene calls are TRBV28 and TRBJ2-2; 8 bases are a match to TRBD2. CDR1 and CDR2 from the germline V gene are MDHEN and SYDVKM. The CDR3 contains 15 residues. The CDR3 bases are TGTGCCGGCAGTTCGGAGCGGGAGTTCGTCGGGGAGCTGTTTTTT. It specifies CAGSSEREFVGELFF.

This clonotype was counted ten times or more. The rearrangement joins TRBV6-4 to TRBJ1-2; D perhaps matches TRBD1 (6 bases). With 0 bases removed from V and 5 bases from J, the gap between germline ends came to 16 bases. Germline V CDR1 and CDR2: MRHNA, SNTAGT. CDR3 length equals 16 residues. The CDR3 bases are TGTGCCAGCAGTGACTCGACGGGTACAGGGCGGTATGGCTACACCTTC. Translating it yields CASSDSTGTGRYGYTF.

This clonotype was found a few times. The J gene is TRBJ2-7, the V gene TRBV6-1; perhaps TRBD1 as D (5 bases). The V end lost 7 bases, the J end lost 9 bases, and 25 bases lay between the germline ends. This CDR3 spans 15 amino acids. Germline V lookup: CDR1 MNHNS, CDR2 SASEGT. CDR3 protein: CASTSLAGFPLGQYF. CDR3 in DNA: TGTGCCAGCACCTCTCTGGCAGGGTTCCCCCTGGGGCAGTACTTC.

Notes on this clonotype: A much larger clone sits a single nucleotide away, making a read error possible. V is TRBV20-1 and J is TRBJ2-5; 11 positions match TRBD2. Germline loops: CDR1 DFQATT, CDR2 SNEGSKA (reference sequence). The CDR3 contains 16 residues. The V and J ends lost 3 bases and 11 bases, in that order; junction bases with no gene match: 17. The CDR3 here is CSARVAGGSSYNEQYF. CDR3 coding DNA: TGCAGTGCTAGGGTAGCGGGAGGGAGCTCCTACAATGAGCAGTACTTC.

This clonotype was seen more than once but under ten times. The CDR3 nucleotides read TGTGCCAGCAGCTCCCCCGGGACTAGCGGTTACCAACGGGGGACCCAGTACTTC. Its translation: CASSSPGTSGYQRGTQYF. The gene calls are TRBV5-4 and TRBJ2-5, with 11 bases fitting TRBD2. This CDR3 contains 18 residues. V lost 3 bases and J lost 7; bases outside the gene matches: 17. The germline CDR1 and CDR2 sequences are SGHNT and YYREEE (reference sequence).